These 13 T cell receptor beta chains share one sample of origin, sequenced in a study of control samples from healthy donors and cancer patients (dated by TCRdb to 2019 to 2021). Libraries were built with the immunoSEQ multiplex PCR assay. In its TCRdb copy, this immuneACCESS table keeps in-frame sequences only and misses some clones. Where compared with another copy, unresolved V genes explain less than half of these, and the others have no known cause. This sample gives more than 95,000 clones in total; 80% to 90% of them show up just once. Of the sample, approximately 1% falls within the top ten clones. Sequences were obtained from PBMCs. The receptors here all came from a woman aged 45-65 years with colorectal cancer.

The chain carries TRBV7-9 and TRBJ2-7, with D possibly being TRBD1 (6 bases). The length of the CDR3 is 16 residues. The V gene's germline CDR1 is SEHNR and CDR2 FQNEAQ (reference sequence). V lost 5 bases, J lost 0 bases, and 17 bases lay in between. The CDR3 loop reads CASSGTPDRASYEQYF. In nucleotides, the CDR3 is TGTGCCAGCAGCGGGACCCCGGACAGAGCCTCCTACGAGCAGTACTTC.

The chain recombines TRBV7-2 with TRBJ2-5; possibly TRBD1 or TRBD2 for D (5 bases each). Per germline, CDR1 SGHTA and CDR2 FQGNSA. Trimming took 1 base from V and 7 from J, leaving 13 bases between them. The CDR3 spans 14 residues. The CDR3 loop reads CASSLDGTQRTQYF. CDR3 DNA: TGTGCCAGCAGCTTAGATGGGACCCAAAGGACCCAGTACTTC.

V and J are TRBV11-3 and TRBJ2-1, with TRBD2 matching over 15 bases. This CDR3 is built from 16 residues. The germline CDR1 and CDR2 sequences are SGHNT and YENEEA. The V segment lost 5 bases and the J segment 7 bases; nucleotides outside the gene matches: 6. CDR3 protein: CASSKGTSGRSNEQFF. The CDR3 DNA follows: TGTGCCAGCAGCAAAGGGACTAGCGGGAGGTCTAATGAGCAGTTCTTC.

The chain recombines TRBV7-6 with TRBJ1-4, with 7 bases aligning to TRBD1. With V trimmed by 5 bases and J by 4 bases, 7 bases remained unmatched. The CDR3 length is 15 residues. Germline assignment: CDR1 SGHVS and CDR2 FNYEAQ. CDR3 amino acids: CASSQTGEVNEKLFF. The CDR3 nucleotides read TGTGCCAGCAGCCAAACAGGGGAGGTTAATGAAAAACTGTTTTTT.

J is TRBJ2-7 and V is TRBV27, with D possibly TRBD2 on 6 matching bases. The CDR3 sequence is 15 residues long. Germline-derived CDR1 and CDR2 are MNHEY and SMNVEV (reference sequence). Trimming took 4 bases from V and 0 from J, leaving 13 bases between them. The CDR3 nucleotides read TGTGCCAGCAGTTCGGGCGGGGTGAGCTCCTACGAGCAGTACTTC. Amino acid sequence: CASSSGGVSSYEQYF.

This chain links TRBV5-5 with TRBJ2-5, with TRBD2 identical over 8 bases. The CDR3 sequence is 15 residues long. V lost 4 bases, J lost 1 base, and 6 bases stayed unmatched. Germline CDR1 is SGHKS and CDR2 is YYEKEE (reference sequence). This CDR3 reads CASSPWTSSQETQYF. CDR3 in DNA: TGTGCCAGCAGCCCATGGACTAGCAGCCAAGAGACCCAGTACTTC.

The chain is built from TRBV28 and TRBJ1-5; D call uncertain. V shed 2 bases and J shed 1 base, with 6 bases lying between them. Germline assignment: CDR1 MDHEN and CDR2 SYDVKM. CDR3 length equals 14 residues. CDR3 nucleotide sequence: TGTGCCAGCAGTTTACCCGGGAGCAATCAGCCCCAGCATTTT. Translating it yields CASSLPGSNQPQHF.

The CDR3 DNA is TGTGCCAGCAGTGAGGGGCTGACAGATACGCAGTATTTT. Its translation: CASSEGLTDTQYF. The rearrangement joins TRBV3-1 (or the pseudogene TRBV3-2) to TRBJ2-3; TRBD1 or TRBD2 may be the D gene (5 bases each). The CDR3 totals 13 residues. Germline CDR1 is LGHDT and CDR2 is YNNKEL (reference sequence). With 6 bases removed from V and 3 bases from J, the gap between germline ends came to 10 bases.

The chain's CDR3 is CASRKRTGADSWETQYF. The CDR3, as DNA: TGTGCCAGCAGGAAAAGGACAGGGGCGGACAGCTGGGAGACCCAGTACTTC. The rearrangement uses TRBV21-1 and TRBJ2-5; the listed D gene, TRBD1, was not tested against the DNA. TRBV21-1 is tagged as a pseudogene. CDR3 length equals 17 residues.

This chain uses TRBV5-1 with TRBJ1-2; maybe TRBD1 (5 bases). V gave up 0 bases and J gave up 2 bases, with 11 bases separating them. Germline CDR1 is SGHRS and CDR2 is YFSETQ. CDR3 length equals 15 residues. CDR3: CASSLDVRENYGYTF. CDR3 in DNA: TGCGCCAGCAGCTTGGATGTCAGGGAGAACTATGGCTACACCTTC.

The chain uses TRBV28 and TRBJ2-2; 7 bases match TRBD1. Trimming took 6 bases from V and 6 from J; bases not matched to a gene: 7. From germline, CDR1 is MDHEN and CDR2 SYDVKM. CDR3 length: 14 amino acids. CDR3 sequence reads: CASSLQGTSGELFF. CDR3 DNA: TGTGCCAGCAGCCTACAGGGGACGTCCGGGGAGCTGTTTTTT.

The chain employs TRBV27 and TRBJ2-5; D tentatively reads TRBD1 or TRBD2 (5 bases each). The CDR3 totals 15 residues. The V and J ends lost 6 bases and 1 base respectively, with 15 bases between them. CDR1 MNHEY and CDR2 SMNVEV come from the germline V gene (reference sequence). The CDR3 bases are TGTGCCAGCAGCCCTCTGGGACCTCTCCAAGAGACCCAGTACTTC. It translates to CASSPLGPLQETQYF.

J is TRBJ1-1 and V is TRBV10-3; no clear D. The CDR3 has 15 residues. Between the trimmed V and J ends, which lost 4 bases and 0 bases, there was a span of 12 bases. Germline V gives CDR1 ENHRY, CDR2 SYGVKD. The CDR3 DNA sequence: TGTGCCATCAGTGCCCACGAGAATTTGAACACTGAAGCTTTCTTT. This encodes CAISAHENLNTEAFF.